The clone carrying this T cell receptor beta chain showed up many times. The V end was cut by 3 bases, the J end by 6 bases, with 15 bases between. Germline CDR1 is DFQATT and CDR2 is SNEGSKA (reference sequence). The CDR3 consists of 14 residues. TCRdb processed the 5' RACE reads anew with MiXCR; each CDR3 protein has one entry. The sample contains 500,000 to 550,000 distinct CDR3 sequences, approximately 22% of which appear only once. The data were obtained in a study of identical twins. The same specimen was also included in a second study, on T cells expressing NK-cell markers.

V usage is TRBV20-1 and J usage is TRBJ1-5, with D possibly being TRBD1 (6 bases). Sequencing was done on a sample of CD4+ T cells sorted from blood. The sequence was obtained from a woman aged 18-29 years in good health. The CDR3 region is CSASPPGAGQPQHF. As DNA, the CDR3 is TGCAGTGCTAGCCCCCCGGGGGCGGGTCAGCCCCAGCATTTT.